This note documents a single TCR beta chain sequence. Its antigen remains unknown. Noted time point: peripheral blood 6 weeks after treatment start. The sample belongs to a study of PD-L1 blockade in urothelial cancer. Study as a whole: Patients, treated from 2014 onward, received atezolizumab 1,200 mg intravenously every 3 weeks. At 3 weeks after treatment start (second dose) and again at 6 weeks, blood was analyzed. Peripheral blood specimens exhibited a median yield of approximately 150,000 T cells. Regarding the study as a whole: In blood at 3 weeks, tumor-associated clones expanded more among patients with durable benefit.

Germline V lookup: CDR1 KGHSH, CDR2 LQKENI. Trimming pared 5 bases from V and 1 base from J, leaving 13 bases between. This CDR3 contains 15 residues. Assay used: immunoSEQ multiplex PCR; TCRdb lists only in-frame clones, some missing. The sample yields roughly 100,000 clones, less than 90% seen once. The chain recombines TRBV18 with TRBJ2-3, with D uncertain. The receptor was isolated from a man aged 70-80 years with urothelial cancer. The sample was PBMCs, taken around atezolizumab (anti-PD-L1) treatment. The CDR3 region is CASSTRLKGTDTQYF. CDR3 DNA sequence: TGTGCCAGCTCAACACGACTGAAGGGCACAGATACGCAGTATTTT.